Following are 32 T cell receptor beta chains from one sample sequenced in a study of T cell repertoires in cytomegalovirus infection. TCRdb redid the calling of the reads with MiXCR, one entry per CDR3 protein. The sample shows 450,000 to 550,000 distinct CDR3 sequences, about 42% of them seen only once. Antigens for these TCRs are unknown. The starting material was cultured PBMCs, obtained from culture after CMV antigen stimulation. Receptor source: a human donor in good health (CMV status not recorded). Some clones in this sample may be carry-over from other donors' samples.

The chain joins TRBV18 to TRBJ1-1; D call uncertain. Germline CDR1 KGHSH, CDR2 LQKENI. The V end lost 2 bases, the J end lost 4 bases, and 8 bases lay between the germline ends. The CDR3 contains 13 residues. CDR3: CASSPMSGTEAFF. The CDR3 DNA reads as TGTGCCAGCTCACCAATGAGTGGCACTGAAGCTTTCTTT.

This clonotype has a handful of counts. The rearrangement links TRBV7-2 to TRBJ2-5, with a weak D call TRBD1 (5 bases). CDR3 length: 14 amino acids. Germline V gene data show CDR1 as SGHTA and CDR2 as FQGNSA. The ends were cut back, 2 bases at V and 5 bases at J, with 12 bases in the middle. CDR3 nucleotides: TGTGCCAGCAGCTTACCAGGACCAGGGGAGACCCAGTACTTC. Protein sequence: CASSLPGPGETQYF.

This clonotype was detected a few times. This chain links TRBV6-6 with TRBJ1-6; TRBD1 aligns across 8 bases. Germline V gene sequence: CDR1 MNHNY, CDR2 SVGAGI (reference sequence). The CDR3 has 15 residues. V was clipped by 5 bases and J by 6 bases; unmatched bases: 6. CDR3 bases: TGTGCCAGCAGTGTCCTCGACAGGGGTAATTCACCCCTCCACTTT. Translated, it gives CASSVLDRGNSPLHF.

This clonotype was counted only a few times. This chain uses TRBV7-2 with TRBJ1-6, with TRBD1 as a possible D gene (5 bases). CDR1 SGHTA and CDR2 FQGNSA come from the germline V gene. Trimming cost V 1 base and J 6 bases, with 10 bases left between them. CDR3 length equals 15 residues. The CDR3 here is CASSLGGGSNSPLHF. Here the CDR3 DNA reads TGTGCCAGCAGCTTAGGCGGGGGAAGTAATTCACCCCTCCACTTT.

The genes are TRBV2 and TRBJ2-5, with a weak D call TRBD2 (5 bases). V was pared by 6 bases and J by 3 bases, with 11 bases between. Germline-derived CDR1 and CDR2 are SNHLY and FYNNEI. The CDR3 totals 13 residues. CDR3 DNA: TGTGCCAGCAGAGTGAACGGGAAAGAGACCCAGTACTTC. Its translation: CASRVNGKETQYF. Complete variable domain (other parts from reference TRBV2 and TRBJ2-5): EPEVTQTPSHQVTQMGQEVILRCVPISNHLYFYWYRQILGQKVEFLVSFYNNEISEKSEIFDDQFSVERPDGSNFTLKIRSTKLEDSAMYFCASRVNGKETQYFGPGTRLLVL.

On this clonotype itself: A much larger clone lies a single base off, so this may be a read error. The chain combines TRBV7-2 with TRBJ2-5; a weak D match, TRBD2 (5 bases). CDR3 length: 15 amino acids. Germline V gene sequence: CDR1 SGHTA, CDR2 FQGNSA. The ends were cut back, 5 bases at V and 7 bases at J, with 20 bases in the middle. The CDR3 bases are TGTGCCAGCAGCCCCGGGGTCCCGGCGTCGGGGACCCAGTACTTC. Its translation: CASSPGVPASGTQYF.

The table lists this clonotype with many counts. As DNA, the CDR3 is TGTGCCAGCAGCTTAGCAGGGTCCTACGAGCAGTACTTC. This encodes CASSLAGSYEQYF. This chain uses TRBV7-2 with TRBJ2-7; no clear D gene. Trimming cost V 0 bases and J 1 base, with 4 bases left between them. Germline V gene sequence: CDR1 SGHTA, CDR2 FQGNSA. The CDR3 has 13 amino acids.

V is TRBV7-3 and J is TRBJ2-7; D uncertain. V was clipped by 5 bases and J by 6 bases, with 8 bases between them. CDR1 is SGHTA, CDR2 FQGTGA, per germline. This CDR3 has 11 amino acids. The CDR3: CASSQTREQYF. The CDR3 bases are TGTGCCAGCAGCCAAACTCGCGAGCAGTACTTC. The full variable domain, in which reference TRBV7-3 and TRBJ2-7 provide the parts outside the CDR3, is GAGVSQTPSNKVTEKGKYVELRCDPISGHTALYWYRQSLGQGPEFLIYFQGTGAADDSGLPNDRFFAVRPEGSVSTLKIQRTERGDSAVYLCASSQTREQYFGPGTRLTVT.

The CDR3 DNA reads as TGTGCCAGCAAGCGGGAGTATGGACAGCCCTACGAGCAGTACTTC. Protein: CASKREYGQPYEQYF. The chain uses TRBV27 and TRBJ2-7, with TRBD2 matching 8 bases. The trim removed 7 bases at V and 2 bases at J, leaving 10 bases unmatched. The CDR3 is made up of 15 amino acids. CDR1 and CDR2 from the germline V gene are MNHEY and SMNVEV (reference sequence).

The gene calls are TRBV19 and TRBJ2-7; D is possibly TRBD1 or TRBD2 (5 bases each). The CDR3 loop spans 16 amino acids. In germline, CDR1 is LNHDA, CDR2 SQIVND (reference sequence). V lost 5 bases and J lost 0, with 17 bases in between. CDR3 in DNA: TGTGCCAGTAGTCCCGATTCCGGGGCCAGCTCCTACGAGCAGTACTTC. Translating it yields CASSPDSGASSYEQYF.

This clonotype was recorded many times. The chain carries TRBV7-2 and TRBJ2-1; maybe TRBD2 (5 bases). CDR3 length: 14 amino acids. Germline loops: CDR1 SGHTA, CDR2 FQGNSA. The ends were cut back, 2 bases at V and 7 bases at J, with 12 bases in the middle. CDR3 loop: CASSLRDPRNEQFF. DNA for the CDR3: TGTGCCAGCAGCTTACGGGATCCAAGGAATGAGCAGTTCTTC.

The J gene is TRBJ2-1, the V gene TRBV7-2, with D possibly being TRBD2 (5 bases). The V end lost 7 bases, the J end lost 7 bases, and 11 bases lay between the germline ends. Germline CDR1 and CDR2: SGHTA and FQGNSA. CDR3 length equals 12 residues. The CDR3 is CASTLRGNEQFF. In nucleotides, the CDR3 is TGTGCCAGCACTCTCCGAGGGAATGAGCAGTTCTTC.

The chain is built from TRBV6-1 and TRBJ1-2; D possibly corresponds to TRBD1 (6 bases). The ends were cut back, 6 bases at V and 8 bases at J, with 22 bases in the middle. The CDR3 is 15 residues long. CDR1 is MNHNS, CDR2 SASEGT, per germline. CDR3 loop: CASSLLLERGEGYTF. In DNA form, the CDR3 reads TGTGCCAGCAGCTTACTCCTGGAAAGGGGGGAAGGCTACACCTTC.

This clonotype has just a few counts. This chain uses TRBV7-2 with TRBJ2-7, with 8 bases lining up with TRBD2. Germline V CDR1 and CDR2: SGHTA, FQGNSA. CDR3 length equals 14 residues. V gave up 3 bases and J gave up 3 bases; unmatched junction bases: 4. CDR3: CASSFRAGDYEQYF. For the CDR3, the DNA is TGTGCCAGCAGCTTCAGAGCGGGGGACTACGAGCAGTACTTC.

About this clonotype itself: One end of the junction fails to match germline, which may point to a read error. V usage is TRBV7-2 and J usage is TRBJ2-3; tentatively, D is TRBD2 (6 bases). The CDR3 consists of 15 residues. CDR1 is SGHTA and CDR2 is FQGNSA in the germline V gene. CDR3 DNA sequence: TGTGCCAGCAACTTAGTCCCAGCTAGCGCAGATACGCAGTATTTT. Encoded protein: CASNLVPASADTQYF.

V and J are TRBV20-1 and TRBJ1-1; 10 nucleotides agree with TRBD1. Per the germline V gene, CDR1 is DFQATT and CDR2 is SNEGSKA (reference sequence). This CDR3 region has 12 residues. V shed 6 bases and J 6 bases; nucleotides not matched to a gene: 4. The CDR3 DNA sequence: TGCAGTGCCCGGGACAGGGGCGCTGAAGCTTTCTTT. Its translation: CSARDRGAEAFF.

This clonotype was recorded a few times. The chain combines TRBV7-2 with TRBJ2-5, with 8 bases that match TRBD2. With V trimmed by 5 bases and J by 4 bases, 12 bases remained unmatched. Germline lookup yields CDR1 SGHTA and CDR2 FQGNSA. This CDR3 contains 16 residues. CDR3: CASSPRLAGGGETQYF. The CDR3 DNA sequence: TGTGCCAGCAGCCCCCGCTTGGCGGGGGGAGGAGAGACCCAGTACTTC. Using reference TRBV7-2 and TRBJ2-5 for the parts outside the CDR3, the full variable domain is GAGVSQSPSNKVTEKGKDVELRCDPISGHTALYWYRQSLGQGLEFLIYFQGNSAPDKSGLPSDRFSAERTGGSVSTLTIQRTQQEDSAVYLCASSPRLAGGGETQYFGPGTRLLVL.

The chain has TRBV6-1 and TRBJ2-7, with D possibly TRBD1 on 6 matching bases. The V end was cut by 5 bases, the J end by 4 bases, with 18 bases between. Germline loops: CDR1 MNHNS, CDR2 SASEGT. CDR3 length equals 15 residues. DNA for the CDR3: TGTGCCAGCAGTCCACGGACAGTGAACGCGTACGAGCAGTACTTC. Its translation: CASSPRTVNAYEQYF.

CDR3 in amino acids: CASSRQRVFEAFF. The CDR3 DNA reads TGTGCCAGCAGTAGACAGAGAGTATTTGAAGCTTTCTTT. This rearrangement joins TRBV6-8 to TRBJ1-1; maybe TRBD1 (5 bases). The CDR3 is made up of 13 amino acids. Germline CDR1 MNHGY, CDR2 SAAAGT. Deletions cut 5 bases from V and 7 bases from J, with 14 bases between.

The chain couples TRBV14 to TRBJ1-6; D gene uncertain. Germline V gene lookup returns CDR1 SGHDN and CDR2 FVKESK. The CDR3 length is 12 residues. The V end was cut by 3 bases, the J end by 8 bases, with 5 bases between. CDR3 sequence reads: CASSHSHSPLHF. The CDR3 nucleotides are TGTGCCAGCAGCCACAGCCATTCACCCCTCCACTTT.

The count of this clonotype is one. The gene calls are TRBV12-3 or TRBV12-4 and TRBJ2-5; TRBD2 agrees at 10 bases. V was clipped by 3 bases and J by 3 bases; unmatched bases: 4. The CDR3 is 15 amino acids. The CDR3: CASSFWLAGEETQYF. DNA for the CDR3: TGTGCCAGCAGTTTCTGGCTAGCGGGAGAAGAGACCCAGTACTTC.

This clonotype has only a few counts. This chain uses TRBV6-2 or TRBV6-3 with TRBJ1-4, with 9 bases lining up with TRBD1. This CDR3 comprises 18 residues. V gave up 6 bases and J gave up 0 bases; unmatched junction bases: 11. The germline gives CDR1 MNHEY, CDR2 SVGEGT. This CDR3 is CASSDQTGGDATNEKLFF. The CDR3 nucleotides read TGTGCCAGCAGCGATCAAACAGGGGGCGACGCAACTAATGAAAAACTGTTTTTT.

The V and J genes are TRBV7-2 and TRBJ1-6, with D uncertain. In germline, CDR1 is SGHTA, CDR2 FQGNSA. The CDR3 is 14 amino acids. V was trimmed by 6 bases and J by 9 bases, leaving 15 bases between them. The CDR3 DNA reads as TGTGCCAGCAGTGCAGCCTTAGTAACTTCACCCCTCCACTTT. Translation: CASSAALVTSPLHF.

This clonotype was detected a few times. The rearrangement links TRBV7-6 to TRBJ2-1; TRBD1 matches at 7 bases. The CDR3 runs to 15 residues. Germline lookup yields CDR1 SGHVS and CDR2 FNYEAQ. Trimming removed 5 bases from V and 10 bases from J; junction bases left unmatched: 14. The CDR3 sequence is CASSPTGTAFVEQFF. The CDR3 DNA sequence: TGTGCCAGCAGCCCAACCGGGACAGCCTTTGTCGAGCAGTTCTTC. Full variable domain (missing parts from reference TRBV7-6 and TRBJ2-1): GAGVSQSPRYKVTKRGQDVALRCDPISGHVSLYWYRQALGQGPEFLTYFNYEAQQDKSGLPNDRFSAERPEGSISTLTIQRTEQRDSAMYRCASSPTGTAFVEQFFGPGTRLTVL.

Regarding this clonotype: One base away lies a much larger clone, so this may be a sequencing read error. The chain carries TRBV7-2 and TRBJ2-1, with D maybe TRBD2 (5 bases). The CDR3 sequence is 19 residues long. Germline V CDR1 and CDR2: SGHTA, FQGNSA. CDR3 sequence: CASRARGSGKPGSYNEQIF. DNA for the CDR3: TGTGCCAGCAGAGCCCGGGGAAGCGGCAAACCGGGTTCCTACAATGAGCAGATCTTC.

V usage is TRBV6-1 and J usage is TRBJ2-2; TRBD1 agrees at 9 bases. CDR3 length: 17 residues. The junction had 18 bases not matched to a gene; V was cut back by 9 bases and J by 7 bases. CDR1 MNHNS and CDR2 SASEGT come from the germline V gene. The CDR3 DNA follows: TGTGCCAGTCATAAAGGGACAGGGATGTTATTGGGCGGGGAGCTGTTTTTT. Protein sequence: CASHKGTGMLLGGELFF.

The V call is TRBV5-1, the J call TRBJ2-1; 9 nucleotides match TRBD2. This CDR3 comprises 20 residues. Germline loops: CDR1 SGHRS, CDR2 YFSETQ. V was pared by 0 bases and J by 2 bases, with 15 bases of the junction left unmatched. The CDR3 region has the DNA TGCGCCAGCAGCTTGGGGAGGGGCCACCAGGGACTAGCCGCCTACAATGAGCAGTTCTTC. Amino acid sequence: CASSLGRGHQGLAAYNEQFF. Full variable domain (outside the CDR3, taken from reference TRBV5-1 and TRBJ2-1): KAGVTQTPRYLIKTRGQQVTLSCSPISGHRSVSWYQQTPGQGLQFLFEYFSETQRNKGNFPGRFSGRQFSNSRSEMNVSTLELGDSALYLCASSLGRGHQGLAAYNEQFFGPGTRLTVL.

This clonotype was seen more than once but under ten times. This chain uses TRBV11-3 with TRBJ1-1, with a tentative D call TRBD1 (6 bases). CDR3 length: 15 amino acids. V lost 1 base and J 1 base, leaving 10 bases between the germline ends. CDR1 is SGHNT, CDR2 YENEEA, per germline. The CDR3 is CASSLGSGQNTEAFF. The CDR3 DNA reads as TGTGCCAGCAGCTTAGGTTCGGGACAGAACACTGAAGCTTTCTTT. The full variable domain, in which reference TRBV11-3 and TRBJ1-1 provide the parts outside the CDR3, is EAGVVQSPRYKIIEKKQPVAFWCNPISGHNTLYWYLQNLGQGPELLIRYENEEAVDDSQLPKDRFSAERLKGVDSTLKIQPAELGDSAVYLCASSLGSGQNTEAFFGQGTRLTVV.

This clonotype was observed a handful of times. The rearrangement uses TRBV7-2 and TRBJ1-3, with D unresolved. The CDR3 covers 15 residues. Germline V lookup: CDR1 SGHTA, CDR2 FQGNSA. Trimming removed 5 bases at V and 0 bases at J, with 11 bases between. The CDR3: CASSRTGNSGNTIYF. The DNA of the CDR3 is TGTGCCAGCAGCCGGACGGGAAACTCTGGAAACACCATATATTTT.

J is TRBJ1-5 and V is TRBV19; 8 bases are shared with TRBD1. Germline lookup yields CDR1 LNHDA and CDR2 SQIVND (reference sequence). V lost 7 bases and J lost 7; bases outside the gene matches: 9. The CDR3 consists of 14 residues. The CDR3 region is CASKRDRGDQPQHF. CDR3 sequence (DNA): TGTGCCAGTAAGCGAGACAGGGGAGACCAGCCCCAGCATTTT.

The rearrangement uses TRBV12-3 or TRBV12-4 and TRBJ2-7; 9 bases agree with TRBD2. V shed 5 bases, J shed 3 bases, and the junction held 5 bases outside the gene matches. The length of the CDR3 is 14 residues. CDR3 DNA sequence: TGTGCCAGCAGTCCGGGACTAGCTCTCTACGAGCAGTACTTC. Protein: CASSPGLALYEQYF.

This chain joins TRBV5-6 and TRBJ1-4, with a weak D call TRBD1 (5 bases). Germline loops: CDR1 SGHDT, CDR2 YYEEEE. The CDR3 spans 15 residues. The V gene lost 4 bases and the J gene lost 0 bases, with 10 bases spanning the gap. CDR3 in DNA: TGTGCCAGCAGCACTACAGGAGCAACTAATGAAAAACTGTTTTTT. Translated, it gives CASSTTGATNEKLFF.